This TCR beta chain was retrieved from a study of human T cells and chemical hapten exposure. Across the whole study: TCR yields per sample varied, mainly owing to small pooled library volume differences. The study's findings and limits: TCRs at a frequency above 1 in 1000 stayed unchanged with DPC sensitization.

V was trimmed by 5 bases and J by 1 base, leaving 5 bases between them. CDR3 length: 12 residues. Germline loops: CDR1 MNHNY, CDR2 SVGAGI (reference sequence). Whole blood that had not been fractionated was the source of extracted total RNA. Concerning this clonotype: Its target is unknown.

Library preparation tagged each individual cDNA molecule with a unique molecular identifier. Per the original data handling: Samples ranged from about 23,224 to 690,600 TCRs, with a median of roughly 95,000. TCRdb used MiXCR to reprocess the 5' RACE reads, holding one entry per CDR3 protein. The V and J calls were determined by TCRdb, not by the authors. The sample has 110,000 or so distinct CDR3 sequences, 15% to 20% seen once. The chain employs TRBV6-6 and TRBJ1-1; D gene unclear. This sequence was found in a human donor in good health. CDR3 protein: CASSVSNTEAFF. The CDR3 DNA follows: TGTGCCAGCAGTGTATCGAACACTGAAGCTTTCTTT.